This T cell receptor (beta chain) was obtained from a study of cytotoxic CD8 clonotypes in ibrutinib-treated CLL. Study-level points and caveats: At the start, clonality exceeded age-matched healthy donors and followed circulating CD8+ T-cell counts. Having risen at ibrutinib response, clonality had fallen back toward baseline by progression. Public clonotypes, found uncommonly, either contracted or stayed stable on treatment.

A 1 in 200,000 to 1 in 1 million T cell depth was the sequencing target. The table came from immunoSEQ multiplex PCR; TCRdb's copy has only in-frame clones and leaves some out. The repertoire holds about 76,000 clones, with roughly 85% as singletons. The junction had 4 bases not matched to a gene; V was cut back by 3 bases and J by 4 bases. From germline, CDR1 is GTSNPN and CDR2 SVGIG (reference sequence). The length of the CDR3 is 13 residues. To note about this clone: Its specificity is unknown.

The sequence was collected from a human donor with chronic lymphocytic leukemia. Specimen: PBMCs, collected after 24 months of ibrutinib treatment. The chain links TRBV30 to TRBJ1-2, with 8 bases fitting TRBD1. The CDR3 DNA sequence: TGTGCCTGGAGATGGGGGACAGGCTATGGCTACACCTTC. Residues: CAWRWGTGYGYTF. The complete variable domain, with remaining parts taken from reference TRBV30 and TRBJ1-2, reads SQTIHQWPATLVQPVGSPLSLECTVEGTSNPNLYWYRQAAGRGLQLLFYSVGIGQISSEVPQNLSASRPQDRQFILSSKKLLLSDSGFYLCAWRWGTGYGYTFGSGTRLTVV.